These 30 T cell receptor beta chains were sequenced from one sample in a study of blood T cells in healthy people across ages. A second roughly 6 to 12 cycle PCR used barcoded and J-beta primers. TCRdb redid the calling of the 5' RACE reads with MiXCR, one entry per CDR3 protein. The table has around 1,500,000 distinct CDR3 sequences, 28% seen once; the top ten hold 7.7%. Source material: blood. Receptors were obtained from a young woman in good health.

The chain uses TRBV5-1 and TRBJ2-1, with 16 bases fitting TRBD2. V shed 4 bases and J 8 bases; nucleotides not matched to a gene: 9. CDR1 SGHRS and CDR2 YFSETQ come from the germline V gene. The CDR3 extends over 17 amino acids. CDR3 nucleotide sequence: TGCGCCAGCAGCGCCGGGACTAGCGGGAGGGCCAGAGATGAGCAGTTCTTC. This codes for CASSAGTSGRARDEQFF.

The chain couples TRBV7-2 to TRBJ1-4; possibly TRBD1 for D (6 bases). Germline V gene sequence: CDR1 SGHTA, CDR2 FQGNSA. V shed 4 bases and J shed 4 bases, with 10 bases lying between them. CDR3 length: 14 residues. The CDR3 reads CASSSDRFNEKLFF. The CDR3, as DNA: TGTGCCAGCAGCTCGGACAGATTTAATGAAAAACTGTTTTTT.

In this sample, this clonotype turned up a few times. The chain combines TRBV30 with TRBJ1-1, with TRBD1 matching 7 bases. J lost 5 bases, V lost 4 bases, and 10 bases had no gene match. Germline loops: CDR1 GTSNPN, CDR2 SVGIG (reference sequence). This CDR3 has 14 residues. The CDR3 is CAWNPGTEGTEAFF. As DNA, the CDR3 is TGTGCCTGGAACCCCGGGACAGAGGGTACTGAAGCTTTCTTT. The variable domain in full, with the rest retrieved from reference TRBV30 and TRBJ1-1, is SQTIHQWPATLVQPVGSPLSLECTVEGTSNPNLYWYRQAAGRGLQLLFYSVGIGQISSEVPQNLSASRPQDRQFILSSKKLLLSDSGFYLCAWNPGTEGTEAFFGQGTRLTVV.

The chain uses TRBV12-3 or TRBV12-4 and TRBJ1-6; weak D call: TRBD1 (5 bases). The CDR3 is made up of 15 amino acids. Trimming stripped 3 bases from V and 6 bases from J, with 12 bases between. For the CDR3, the DNA is TGTGCCAGCAGTTTTTACCAGGGTCGTAATTCACCCCTCCACTTT. This sequence encodes CASSFYQGRNSPLHF.

This clonotype was detected a few times. The rearrangement links TRBV29-1 to TRBJ2-5; 10 nucleotides agree with TRBD2. Germline V gives CDR1 SQVTM, CDR2 ANQGSEA. CDR3 length equals 14 residues. After removal of 5 bases from V and 4 bases from J, the junction contained 7 bases not matched to a gene. DNA for the CDR3: TGCAGCGTTCAGCTAGCGGGAGTTTCAGAGACCCAGTACTTC. Translation gives CSVQLAGVSETQYF.

The chain uses TRBV2 and TRBJ2-2, with D perhaps matching TRBD2 (7 bases). Germline V lookup: CDR1 SNHLY, CDR2 FYNNEI. Trimming took 7 bases from V and 5 from J, leaving 14 bases between them. This CDR3 has 14 amino acids. The CDR3 region has the DNA TGTGCCAGCACGGGGGGCGCGTTAACCGGGGAGCTGTTTTTT. It yields the protein CASTGGALTGELFF.

This clonotype has a single count. The V call is TRBV9, the J call TRBJ2-3; no firm D call. V was clipped by 0 bases and J by 5 bases, with 10 bases between them. Germline V gene sequence: CDR1 SGDLS, CDR2 YYNGEE. This CDR3 region has 14 residues. The CDR3 sequence: CASSVGFGGDTQYF. Here the CDR3 DNA reads TGTGCCAGCAGCGTAGGATTCGGCGGAGATACGCAGTATTTT.

This clonotype showed up just a few times. One end of the junction is discordant with germline, which a read error may explain. The chain has TRBV7-9 and TRBJ2-2; no definite D call. CDR3 length equals 13 residues. CDR1 and CDR2 (germline): SEHNR, FQNEAQ (reference sequence). The DNA for the CDR3 is TGTGCCAACAGCTTAGTTTTGGACGGGGAGCTGTTTTTT. Protein: CANSLVLDGELFF.

This clonotype came up a few times. The V gene is TRBV14, the J gene TRBJ2-7; 7 bases fit TRBD1. CDR3 size: 16 residues. CDR1 is SGHDN, CDR2 FVKESK, per germline. J lost 2 bases, V lost 1 base, and 8 bases had no gene match. The CDR3 spells CASSQAFADRTYEQYF. The CDR3 nucleotides are TGTGCCAGCAGCCAAGCGTTCGCGGACAGGACCTACGAGCAGTACTTC. Full variable domain (remainder filled in from reference TRBV14 and TRBJ2-7): EAGVTQFPSHSVIEKGQTVTLRCDPISGHDNLYWYRRVMGKEIKFLLHFVKESKQDESGMPNNRFLAERTGGTYSTLKVQPAELEDSGVYFCASSQAFADRTYEQYFGPGTRLTVT.

The chain uses TRBV20-1 and TRBJ2-3; TRBD2 aligns across 10 bases. After removal of 1 base from V and 4 bases from J, the junction contained 23 bases not matched to a gene. Germline loops: CDR1 DFQATT, CDR2 SNEGSKA (reference sequence). The CDR3 sequence is 21 residues long. The CDR3 reads CSARGGWSSGGFKSNSDTQYF. The DNA of the CDR3 is TGCAGTGCTAGAGGGGGGTGGTCTAGCGGGGGCTTCAAAAGCAACTCAGATACGCAGTATTTT.

Only a few counts were recorded for this clonotype. The chain uses TRBV2 and TRBJ1-1, with TRBD1 matching 7 bases. The germline V gene encodes CDR1 SNHLY and CDR2 FYNNEI. This CDR3 is built from 14 residues. V dropped 6 bases and J dropped 5; count of bases not matched to a gene: 9. CDR3 DNA sequence: TGTGCCAGCAGGCTACAGGGGCAGGGAACTGAAGCTTTCTTT. Amino acids: CASRLQGQGTEAFF.

Comment on this clonotype: A read error may explain this, as a much larger clone is one base away. V gene TRBV12-3 or TRBV12-4 combines with J gene TRBJ2-7; D is uncertain. Trimming cost V 6 bases and J 7 bases, with 19 bases left between them. The CDR3 has 14 amino acids. The CDR3 region is CASRVGPPGDEQYF. The CDR3 DNA is TGTGCCAGCAGAGTGGGCCCCCCCGGCGATGAGCAGTACTTC.

The chain recombines TRBV29-1 with TRBJ1-1; D remains ambiguous. The V gene's germline CDR1 is SQVTM and CDR2 ANQGSEA. CDR3 length: 12 amino acids. V was cut by 2 bases and J by 5 bases, with 9 bases left in between. CDR3 sequence (DNA): TGCAGCGTTGAACGCGGGTTTACTGAAGCTTTCTTT. Translated: CSVERGFTEAFF. The variable domain in full, completed from reference TRBV29-1 and TRBJ1-1, reads SAVISQKPSRDICQRGTSLTIQCQVDSQVTMMFWYRQQPGQSLTLIATANQGSEATYESGFVIDKFPISRPNLTFSTLTVSNMSPEDSSIYLCSVERGFTEAFFGQGTRLTVV.

This clonotype was seen ten or more times. The V call is TRBV20-1, the J call TRBJ2-1, with 10 bases aligning to TRBD2. Trimming at V came to 3 bases and at J to 2 bases, leaving 4 bases not matched to a gene. The length of the CDR3 is 15 residues. CDR1 is DFQATT and CDR2 is SNEGSKA in the germline V gene (reference sequence). CDR3 in amino acids: CSASRLAGAYNEQFF. Written as DNA, the CDR3 is TGCAGTGCTAGCCGCCTAGCGGGGGCCTACAATGAGCAGTTCTTC.

This clonotype was found a few times. This chain connects TRBV11-3 to TRBJ2-2; TRBD2 might be the D (6 bases). Germline CDR1 is SGHNT and CDR2 is YENEEA. The CDR3 has 14 amino acids. The germline V and J ends were trimmed by 3 bases and 5 bases, with 10 bases remaining between them. The CDR3 spells CASSFGGLTGELFF. CDR3 in DNA: TGTGCCAGCAGCTTTGGAGGGCTTACCGGGGAGCTGTTTTTT.

Only a few counts were recorded for this clonotype. The chain couples TRBV20-1 to TRBJ1-5; 10 positions match TRBD1. Germline-derived CDR1 and CDR2 are DFQATT and SNEGSKA (reference sequence). Unmatched junction bases numbered 5, after V lost 7 bases and J lost 5 bases. This CDR3 is 13 amino acids long. The CDR3 is CSGAGTGDQPQHF. The CDR3 DNA reads TGCAGTGGGGCCGGGACAGGGGATCAGCCCCAGCATTTT.

This chain connects TRBV6-1 to TRBJ2-1; a weak D match, TRBD1 (6 bases). The CDR3 is made up of 14 amino acids. Trimming stripped 0 bases from V and 10 bases from J, with 13 bases between. Germline values: CDR1 MNHNS, CDR2 SASEGT. The CDR3 DNA reads as TGTGCCAGCAGTGAAGCGCGAGGAGGACAGGAGCAGTTCTTC. It translates to CASSEARGGQEQFF.

This clonotype was seen a few times. The chain employs TRBV20-1 and TRBJ2-5, with D perhaps TRBD2 (6 bases). This CDR3 is 13 amino acids long. V lost 6 bases and J 5 bases, leaving 16 bases between the germline ends. In germline, CDR1 is DFQATT, CDR2 SNEGSKA (reference sequence). CDR3 DNA sequence: TGCAGTGCCCGGGAGTCCGCGGCCGAGACCCAGTACTTC. This translates into CSARESAAETQYF.

The chain joins TRBV5-5 to TRBJ2-3; 7 bases map to TRBD2. V shed 0 bases and J 2 bases; nucleotides not matched to a gene: 6. Germline CDR1 and CDR2: SGHKS and YYEKEE (reference sequence). CDR3 length: 16 residues. The CDR3 loop reads CASSLELAIYTDTQYF. As DNA, the CDR3 is TGTGCCAGCAGCTTGGAACTAGCGATTTACACAGATACGCAGTATTTT.

A few counts support this clonotype. The CDR3 spells CASRIRLAGRDEQFF. Written as DNA, the CDR3 is TGTGCCAGTCGGATAAGACTAGCGGGACGCGATGAGCAGTTCTTC. The gene calls are TRBV12-3 or TRBV12-4 and TRBJ2-1, with 11 bases lining up with TRBD2. V dropped 9 bases and J dropped 8; count of bases not matched to a gene: 12. The CDR3 loop spans 15 amino acids.

Regarding this clonotype: One end of the junction varies from germline; a read error may be responsible. The rearrangement joins TRBV28 to TRBJ1-2; possible D gene TRBD1, 6 bases. This CDR3 region has 13 residues. Germline CDR1 and CDR2: MDHEN and SYDVKM. CDR3 sequence reads: CAGSLGGAYGYTF. CDR3 nucleotides: TGTGCCGGCAGTTTAGGGGGGGCCTATGGCTACACCTTC.

The CDR3 protein is CASSEGVLAGDEQYF. DNA of the CDR3: TGTGCCAGCAGCGAGGGGGTTCTAGCGGGGGACGAGCAGTACTTC. The chain carries TRBV9 and TRBJ2-7; 10 bases fit TRBD2. J gave up 5 bases and V 3 bases, and 8 bases lay outside the gene matches. This CDR3 is 15 amino acids long. Germline lookup yields CDR1 SGDLS and CDR2 YYNGEE.

The gene calls are TRBV6-6 and TRBJ2-7; 12 bases match TRBD1. Trimming took 7 bases from V and 4 from J; bases not matched to a gene: 8. The germline V gene encodes CDR1 MNHNY and CDR2 SVGAGI (reference sequence). The CDR3 sequence is 15 residues long. The CDR3 loop reads CASIQGQGAHYEQYF. DNA for the CDR3: TGTGCCAGCATTCAGGGACAGGGGGCGCATTACGAGCAGTACTTC.

This chain links TRBV7-9 with TRBJ2-3, with TRBD1 matching over 7 bases. This CDR3 has 14 amino acids. V dropped 3 bases and J dropped 5; count of bases not matched to a gene: 5. Germline V gene lookup returns CDR1 SEHNR and CDR2 FQNEAQ (reference sequence). The CDR3 DNA reads as TGTGCCAGCAGCTTTGACGCAGGGGGAGATACGCAGTATTTT. This translates into CASSFDAGGDTQYF.

There are a few counts of this clonotype. Germline is not matched at one junction end, which may reflect a read error. The V call is TRBV5-1, the J call TRBJ2-7, with D uncertain. Germline CDR1 is SGHRS and CDR2 is YFSETQ. The CDR3 spans 14 residues. The CDR3 DNA sequence: TGCGCCAGCAGGACAAGACAAGGTACCTACGTGCAGTACTTC. Protein sequence: CASRTRQGTYVQYF. Full variable domain (rest looked up from reference TRBV5-1 and TRBJ2-7): KAGVTQTPRYLIKTRGQQVTLSCSPISGHRSVSWYQQTPGQGLQFLFEYFSETQRNKGNFPGRFSGRQFSNSRSEMNVSTLELGDSALYLCASRTRQGTYVQYFGPGTRLTVT.

V usage is TRBV12-3 or TRBV12-4 and J usage is TRBJ2-5; D assignment may be TRBD1 or TRBD2 (5 bases each). This CDR3 is 15 amino acids long. V shed 6 bases and J shed 2 bases, with 16 bases lying between them. The CDR3 region is CASRRQRDAQETQYF. As DNA, the CDR3 is TGTGCCAGCAGACGCCAACGGGACGCGCAAGAGACCCAGTACTTC.

CDR3 sequence reads: CASSELGLALGETQYF. CDR3 nucleotides: TGTGCCAGCAGTGAACTTGGACTAGCTCTGGGAGAGACCCAGTACTTC. The gene calls are TRBV6-1 and TRBJ2-5; TRBD2 aligns across 8 bases. Germline CDR1 MNHNS, CDR2 SASEGT. The trim removed 2 bases at V and 4 bases at J, leaving 9 bases unmatched. The CDR3 runs to 16 residues.

This clonotype has a handful of counts. The chain carries TRBV7-2 and TRBJ2-3; D not certain. V was trimmed by 1 base and J by 6 bases, leaving 11 bases between them. CDR3 size: 14 residues. Germline CDR1 is SGHTA and CDR2 is FQGNSA. The CDR3 spells CASSLGVRRDTQYF. The CDR3, as DNA: TGTGCCAGCAGCTTAGGGGTCAGACGGGATACGCAGTATTTT.

This clonotype was counted at least ten times. The chain combines TRBV28 with TRBJ2-5; 7 bases map to TRBD1. The junction had 6 bases not matched to a gene; V was cut back by 6 bases and J by 5 bases. CDR3 size: 13 residues. In germline, CDR1 is MDHEN, CDR2 SYDVKM. The DNA of the CDR3 is TGTGCCAGCAGACTGACAGGGCAGGAGACCCAGTACTTC. It yields the protein CASRLTGQETQYF.

Many counts were recorded for this clonotype. The genes are TRBV6-5 and TRBJ1-2; a possible D gene is TRBD1 (5 bases). V gave up 6 bases and J gave up 9 bases, with 14 bases separating them. The germline V gene encodes CDR1 MNHEY and CDR2 SVGAGI. The CDR3 has 12 residues. The CDR3: CASSPGAGSYTF. As DNA, the CDR3 is TGTGCCAGCAGCCCTGGGGCCGGGAGCTACACCTTC.